The 29 T cell receptor beta chains listed next were all sequenced from one sample in a study of cytomegalovirus exposure and HLA in healthy donors. It was with 60 Vbeta and 13 Jbeta primers that the PCR ran. The protocol was immunoSEQ multiplex PCR, while the TCRdb copy is restricted to in-frame clones and leaves out a portion. The table includes about 190,000 clones, 65% to 90% detected once. What was sequenced was PBMCs. The receptors come from a man aged 35-49 years in good health and CMV-seropositive.

The V gene is TRBV4-2, the J gene TRBJ2-2; D is perhaps TRBD2 (6 bases). The CDR3 is 16 amino acids. Per germline, CDR1 LGHNA and CDR2 YNFKEQ. Trimming shortened V by 0 bases and J by 6 bases, and 14 bases separated the two germline ends. The DNA for the CDR3 is TGTGCCAGCAGCCAAGATTCTCAGGGACTTGCCGGGGAGCTGTTTTTT. This gives the protein CASSQDSQGLAGELFF.

The genes are TRBV5-4 and TRBJ2-2; 9 nucleotides agree with TRBD2. Germline CDR1 SGHNT, CDR2 YYREEE (reference sequence). The CDR3 spans 15 residues. V shed 4 bases and J 7 bases; nucleotides not matched to a gene: 8. CDR3 nucleotides: TGTGCCAGCAGCCCGAGCGGGGGGAGCTACGGGGAGCTGTTTTTT. Protein product: CASSPSGGSYGELFF.

The chain employs TRBV6-4 and TRBJ2-1, with 7 bases aligning to TRBD1. V was clipped by 6 bases and J by 5 bases; unmatched bases: 10. CDR3 length equals 15 residues. Germline lookup yields CDR1 MRHNA and CDR2 SNTAGT. CDR3 amino acids: CASRERQGVNNEQFF. In nucleotides, the CDR3 is TGTGCCAGCAGAGAACGACAGGGAGTAAACAATGAGCAGTTCTTC.

This sequence joins TRBV2 and TRBJ1-2; 9 nucleotides align to TRBD1. This CDR3 contains 14 residues. Trimming at V came to 4 bases and at J to 2 bases, leaving 2 bases not matched to a gene. CDR1 is SNHLY and CDR2 is FYNNEI in the germline V gene. Written as DNA, the CDR3 is TGTGCCAGCAGTGGGGGGACAGGGAACTATGGCTACACCTTC. Its protein product is CASSGGTGNYGYTF.

This clone has only one observation. V is TRBV5-1 and J is TRBJ2-7, with D tentatively TRBD1 (6 bases). The germline V gene has CDR1 SGHRS and CDR2 YFSETQ. Trimming removed 4 bases from V and 4 bases from J, with 15 bases in between. This CDR3 comprises 14 residues. CDR3 sequence reads: CASSPRQERYEQYF. CDR3 in DNA: TGCGCCAGCAGCCCAAGACAGGAGCGGTACGAGCAGTACTTC.

The rearrangement uses TRBV11-2 and TRBJ2-7; a weak D match, TRBD2 (6 bases). This CDR3 is built from 15 residues. Germline V gene sequence: CDR1 SGHAT, CDR2 FQNNGV. V lost 5 bases, J lost 2 bases, and 16 bases lay in between. The CDR3 protein is CASSPPGGIPYEQYF. The CDR3 coding sequence is TGTGCCAGCAGCCCACCGGGCGGGATACCCTACGAGCAGTACTTC.

This clone was recorded a few times. This chain connects TRBV7-3 to TRBJ2-2, with 8 positions matching TRBD1. Looked up from germline, CDR1 is SGHTA and CDR2 is FQGTGA. The J segment lost 0 bases and the V segment lost 4 bases, leaving 16 bases of the junction unmatched. The CDR3 spans 20 residues. CDR3: CASSSRRLRGLTPNTGELFF. The CDR3 region has the DNA TGTGCCAGCAGCTCCAGGCGACTCAGGGGGCTGACCCCGAACACCGGGGAGCTGTTTTTT.

The chain is built from TRBV7-8 and TRBJ1-2; tentative D call: TRBD1 (6 bases). The germline V and J ends were trimmed by 1 base and 3 bases, with 12 bases remaining between them. Germline-derived CDR1 and CDR2 are SGHVS and FQNEAQ. The CDR3 is 15 amino acids. The CDR3 loop is CASSLESGQHYGYTF. CDR3 sequence (DNA): TGTGCCAGCAGCTTAGAATCCGGACAGCACTATGGCTACACCTTC.

In DNA, the CDR3 is TGTGCCAGCAGCCGAGATATCCAGGGGCCCTCGTTGACTGAAGCTTTCTTT. Encoded protein: CASSRDIQGPSLTEAFF. The chain couples TRBV2 to TRBJ1-1; tentatively, D is TRBD1 (6 bases). This CDR3 comprises 17 residues. Per germline, CDR1 SNHLY and CDR2 FYNNEI. V lost 6 bases and J lost 5, with 25 bases in between. Variable domain in full (rest from reference TRBV2 and TRBJ1-1): EPEVTQTPSHQVTQMGQEVILRCVPISNHLYFYWYRQILGQKVEFLVSFYNNEISEKSEIFDDQFSVERPDGSNFTLKIRSTKLEDSAMYFCASSRDIQGPSLTEAFFGQGTRLTVV.

Only one count was recorded for this clone. The chain carries TRBV25-1 and TRBJ1-2; D is possibly TRBD1 (6 bases). This CDR3 has 13 amino acids. Germline CDR1 reads MGHDK; CDR2 reads SYGVNS. Trimming removed 10 bases from V and 3 bases from J, with 15 bases in between. In DNA form, the CDR3 reads TGTGCCACCAAGGGGGGGATAGACTATGGCTACACCTTC. Its protein product is CATKGGIDYGYTF.

As regards this clone: This sample also contains other DNA sequences that code for the same CDR3. V usage is TRBV30 and J usage is TRBJ1-1, with TRBD1 matching 9 bases. The CDR3 spans 13 residues. The junction had 2 bases not matched to a gene; V was cut back by 3 bases and J by 3 bases. Germline V gives CDR1 GTSNPN, CDR2 SVGIG (reference sequence). CDR3 DNA: TGTGCCTGGAGGGACAGGGGCTACACTGAAGCTTTCTTT. Translated, it gives CAWRDRGYTEAFF.

The chain joins TRBV21-1 to TRBJ2-2; no check of the table's D call, TRBD1, against the DNA was made. TRBV21-1 has pseudogene status. The CDR3 consists of 18 residues. The CDR3 nucleotides are TGTGCCAGCAGCAAAGAGTCCCGAGTAGGGGGTTCTGGCGGGGAGCTGTTTTTT. Translated, it gives CASSKESRVGGSGGELFF.

The chain joins TRBV2 to TRBJ2-1; 9 bases align to TRBD2. V dropped 7 bases and J dropped 9; count of bases not matched to a gene: 10. The V gene's germline CDR1 is SNHLY and CDR2 FYNNEI. The CDR3 runs 14 residues. The CDR3 here is CASTAGGPISEQFF. CDR3 DNA: TGTGCCAGCACCGCGGGGGGGCCCATAAGTGAGCAGTTCTTC.

This clone occurred once. The rearrangement links TRBV4-3 to TRBJ2-7; D may be TRBD2 (6 bases). V gave up 5 bases and J gave up 1 base, with 12 bases separating them. Germline V gene data show CDR1 as LGHNA and CDR2 as YSLEER. The CDR3 totals 14 residues. The CDR3 sequence is CASSSYGGSYEQYF. For the CDR3, the DNA is TGCGCCAGCAGCTCCTACGGGGGTTCCTACGAGCAGTACTTC.

V and J are TRBV7-9 and TRBJ2-3; D is undetermined. The germline V and J ends were trimmed by 6 bases and 4 bases, with 11 bases remaining between them. Germline CDR1 is SEHNR and CDR2 is FQNEAQ (reference sequence). The CDR3 is 13 amino acids. Here the CDR3 reads CASSLSSSDTQYF. CDR3 coding DNA: TGTGCCAGCAGTTTGTCGTCGTCAGATACGCAGTATTTT.

The CDR3 DNA reads as TGTGCCAGCAGTTTATACGCGGCAGGGGGCATGTTCGGGGAGCTGTTTTTT. This translates into CASSLYAAGGMFGELFF. The genes are TRBV27 and TRBJ2-2, with TRBD1 matching 8 bases. The CDR3 contains 17 residues. CDR1 is MNHEY, CDR2 SMNVEV, per germline (reference sequence). V was pared by 1 base and J by 7 bases, with 11 bases of the junction left unmatched.

The J gene is TRBJ1-2, the V gene TRBV9; D possibly corresponds to TRBD1 (6 bases). Germline CDR1 is SGDLS and CDR2 is YYNGEE. V was pared by 0 bases and J by 3 bases, with 15 bases between. The CDR3 totals 16 residues. The CDR3, as DNA: TGTGCCAGCAGCGTAGACCATAAGGGGGAGTACTATGGCTACACCTTC. Translation gives CASSVDHKGEYYGYTF.

J is TRBJ2-7 and V is TRBV27; TRBD1 matches at 7 bases. V gave up 5 bases and J gave up 3 bases; unmatched junction bases: 4. The CDR3 runs to 13 residues. Germline values: CDR1 MNHEY, CDR2 SMNVEV (reference sequence). CDR3 sequence (DNA): TGTGCCAGCAGTCTAGGGACAGTCTACGAGCAGTACTTC. This translates into CASSLGTVYEQYF.

The V gene is TRBV2, the J gene TRBJ2-5; 8 bases line up with TRBD1. The junction had 7 bases not matched to a gene; V was cut back by 5 bases and J by 5 bases. CDR3 length: 14 amino acids. The germline V gene encodes CDR1 SNHLY and CDR2 FYNNEI. The CDR3 DNA reads as TGTGCCAGCAGTTCGGGACAGGTGACCGAGACCCAGTACTTC. Protein sequence: CASSSGQVTETQYF.

In its sample, this clone was seen a few times. The chain has TRBV5-1 and TRBJ2-1; D uncertain. This CDR3 is built from 15 residues. V dropped 0 bases and J dropped 0 bases, with 7 bases sitting between them. Germline loops: CDR1 SGHRS, CDR2 YFSETQ. As DNA, the CDR3 is TGCGCCAGCAGCTTGGCGAGGAGCTCCTACAATGAGCAGTTCTTC. Protein: CASSLARSSYNEQFF.

The chain uses TRBV5-5 and TRBJ1-2; D remains ambiguous. CDR3 size: 16 residues. Trimming cost V 1 base and J 1 base, with 14 bases left between them. Germline values: CDR1 SGHKS, CDR2 YYEKEE (reference sequence). The CDR3 here is CASSLSIRVFNYGYTF. The CDR3, as DNA: TGTGCCAGCAGCTTGTCAATTCGGGTCTTTAACTATGGCTACACCTTC.

The chain links TRBV2 to TRBJ2-2, with TRBD1 as a possible D gene (6 bases). V was clipped by 4 bases and J by 5 bases, with 14 bases between them. CDR3 length equals 15 residues. Germline V gives CDR1 SNHLY, CDR2 FYNNEI. The CDR3, as DNA: TGTGCCAGCAGTGCGCCCGCAGGGGTAACCGGGGAGCTGTTTTTT. This encodes CASSAPAGVTGELFF.

On this clone: One end of the junction fails to match germline, which may point to a read error. The chain recombines TRBV19 with TRBJ2-1; TRBD2 matches at 16 bases. The length of the CDR3 is 14 residues. Germline loops: CDR1 LNHDA, CDR2 SQIVND (reference sequence). The CDR3 is CASSMGTSGGAWVF. The CDR3 DNA reads TGTGCCAGTAGTATGGGGACTAGCGGGGGGGCCTGGGTCTTC.

V usage is TRBV7-6 and J usage is TRBJ2-5; unclear D gene. The V gene lost 2 bases and the J gene lost 3 bases, with 10 bases spanning the gap. The CDR3 loop spans 14 amino acids. Per the germline V gene, CDR1 is SGHVS and CDR2 is FNYEAQ. CDR3 DNA sequence: TGTGCCAGCAGCTTAATTGTCCCAAAAGAGACCCAGTACTTC. Translated: CASSLIVPKETQYF.

This clone was seen a few times. This chain joins TRBV5-6 and TRBJ2-5; D is unclear. The assigned J gene may be wrong: the sequence end matches TRBJ2-7 better. The CDR3 covers 16 residues. CDR1 is SGHDT, CDR2 YYEEEE, per germline. CDR3 sequence reads: CASSFATISRIHEQYF. The CDR3 coding sequence is TGTGCCAGCAGCTTCGCGACGATTTCCAGGATCCACGAGCAGTACTTC.

V gene TRBV5-6 combines with J gene TRBJ2-5, with 9 positions matching TRBD1. The germline gives CDR1 SGHDT, CDR2 YYEEEE. There are 13 residues in the CDR3. J lost 7 bases, V lost 3 bases, and 4 bases had no gene match. The CDR3 reads CASSSTGGWTQYF. The CDR3 DNA follows: TGTGCCAGCAGCTCGACAGGGGGATGGACCCAGTACTTC.

V usage is TRBV30 and J usage is TRBJ2-7, with TRBD1 as a possible D gene (6 bases). The CDR3 contains 13 residues. V was trimmed by 1 base and J by 3 bases, leaving 10 bases between them. Germline V CDR1 and CDR2: GTSNPN, SVGIG (reference sequence). This chain's CDR3 is CAWSAGQRYEQYF. The CDR3 DNA follows: TGTGCCTGGAGTGCGGGACAACGCTACGAGCAGTACTTC.

This chain joins TRBV7-2 and TRBJ2-1; TRBD2 might be the D (6 bases). Between the trimmed V and J ends, which lost 3 bases and 4 bases, there was a span of 19 bases. CDR1 is SGHTA, CDR2 FQGNSA, per germline. The CDR3 is made up of 17 amino acids. The CDR3 nucleotides read TGTGCCAGCAGCTTCGAAGTGCGGGACCGTGGATACAATGAGCAGTTCTTC. Its protein product is CASSFEVRDRGYNEQFF.

This clone was counted only a few times. Different DNA sequences within this sample yield the same CDR3. J is TRBJ1-4 and V is TRBV28; D may be TRBD1 (6 bases). Germline V gene sequence: CDR1 MDHEN, CDR2 SYDVKM. CDR3 length: 14 amino acids. Between the trimmed V and J ends, which lost 2 bases and 5 bases, there was a span of 9 bases. In DNA, the CDR3 is TGTGCCAGCAGTTTAGGGGGCCGAAATGAAAAACTGTTTTTT. This translates into CASSLGGRNEKLFF.